Below, 31 T cell receptor beta chains from the same sample are listed, as sequenced in a study of blood T cell repertoires in COVID-19. TCRdb's copy holds only in-frame clones and misses some; the assay was immunoSEQ multiplex PCR. The table lists more than 200,000 clones, around nine tenths of them singletons. The source material was PBMCs or T cells enriched from blood (not recorded which). These receptors were collected from a man aged 25 to 40 in a cohort exposed to, infected with or recovered from COVID-19 (not recorded which).

This chain joins TRBV12-5 and TRBJ2-2, with a tentative D call TRBD2 (6 bases). V shed 0 bases and J shed 4 bases, with 9 bases lying between them. Germline-derived CDR1 and CDR2 are LGHNT and FRNRAP. There are 15 residues in the CDR3. The CDR3 is CASGLVRGGTGELFF. The CDR3 DNA sequence: TGTGCTAGTGGTTTGGTACGGGGAGGCACCGGGGAGCTGTTTTTT. Looking up the rest from reference TRBV12-5 and TRBJ2-2 gives the full variable domain: DARVTQTPRHKVTEMGQEVTMRCQPILGHNTVFWYRQTMMQGLELLAYFRNRAPLDDSGMPKDRFSAEMPDATLATLKIQPSEPRDSAVYFCASGLVRGGTGELFFGEGSRLTVL.

V is TRBV2 and J is TRBJ1-1; perhaps TRBD1 as D (6 bases). V was clipped by 5 bases and J by 2 bases, with 18 bases between them. The CDR3 totals 16 residues. Germline CDR1 reads SNHLY; CDR2 reads FYNNEI. CDR3 in DNA: TGTGCCAGCAGTCTCATGGGGGGGCGCGTAAACACTGAAGCTTTCTTT. It codes for CASSLMGGRVNTEAFF.

V and J are TRBV12-2 and TRBJ1-5. TRBV12-2 is a pseudogene. CDR3 size: 16 residues. CDR3 region: CASRLIEVRGCQPQHF. The CDR3 DNA reads as TGTGCAAGTCGCTTAATAGAAGTCCGGGGGTGTCAGCCCCAGCATTTT.

The V gene is TRBV5-1, the J gene TRBJ1-1; TRBD1 agrees at 7 bases. With 5 bases clipped from V and 6 bases from J, the junction kept 10 bases outside the gene matches. The CDR3 spans 14 residues. Per the germline V gene, CDR1 is SGHRS and CDR2 is YFSETQ. The CDR3 DNA sequence: TGCGCCAGCAGTGAGGACAGGCGGGGCGCTGAAGCTTTCTTT. Its protein is CASSEDRRGAEAFF.

The chain is built from TRBV10-1 and TRBJ2-7; 8 bases are shared with TRBD1. V lost 0 bases, J lost 5 bases, and 6 bases stayed unmatched. Germline values: CDR1 WNHNN, CDR2 SYGVQD (reference sequence). The CDR3 consists of 15 residues. The CDR3 reads CASSESRTGYNEQYF. Written as DNA, the CDR3 is TGCGCCAGCAGTGAGTCCCGGACAGGGTACAACGAGCAGTACTTC.

This clone has more than one count but fewer than ten. As DNA, the CDR3 is TGCGCCAGCAGCCCACTTAACGACAGGGGGAACACTGAAGCTTTCTTT. It specifies CASSPLNDRGNTEAFF. This sequence joins TRBV5-1 and TRBJ1-1, with TRBD1 matching 8 bases. Trimming took 4 bases from V and 1 from J; bases not matched to a gene: 9. The V gene's germline CDR1 is SGHRS and CDR2 YFSETQ. This CDR3 region has 16 residues.

The genes are TRBV9 and TRBJ2-5; 10 bases fit TRBD2. The J segment lost 5 bases and the V segment lost 4 bases, leaving 5 bases of the junction unmatched. Looked up from germline, CDR1 is SGDLS and CDR2 is YYNGEE. The CDR3 runs 14 residues. This chain's CDR3 is CASSPMTSGETQYF. CDR3 DNA sequence: TGTGCCAGCAGCCCGATGACTAGCGGGGAGACCCAGTACTTC.

V is TRBV21-1 and J is TRBJ1-2; the D call TRBD1 from the table was never checked on the DNA. TRBV21-1 is given as a pseudogene. The CDR3 sequence is 15 residues long. CDR3 sequence reads: CASSLPDPPGLGYTF. As DNA, the CDR3 is TGTGCCAGCAGCCTACCAGACCCCCCAGGGCTGGGCTACACCTTC.

The chain couples TRBV5-1 to TRBJ2-5; TRBD2 might be the D (5 bases). Germline V gene data show CDR1 as SGHRS and CDR2 as YFSETQ. The CDR3 totals 15 residues. V lost 0 bases to trimming and J lost 1 base, with 10 bases between them. CDR3 loop: CASSLAGRGQETQYF. The CDR3 DNA is TGCGCCAGCAGCTTGGCAGGCCGGGGCCAAGAGACCCAGTACTTC.

The chain combines TRBV4-1 with TRBJ2-3; D may be TRBD2 (6 bases). CDR3 length: 17 residues. Germline lookup yields CDR1 MGHRA and CDR2 YSYEKL. V was cut by 0 bases and J by 4 bases, with 17 bases left in between. CDR3 residues: CASSQDWTGEPPDTQYF. CDR3 DNA: TGCGCCAGCAGCCAAGATTGGACGGGAGAACCCCCAGATACGCAGTATTTT.

The V call is TRBV19, the J call TRBJ2-1; D uncertain. Between the trimmed V and J ends, which lost 6 bases and 9 bases, there was a span of 9 bases. CDR3 length: 11 residues. The germline V gene encodes CDR1 LNHDA and CDR2 SQIVND (reference sequence). CDR3 coding DNA: TGTGCCAGTAGGCTATTGAGTGAGCAGTTCTTC. This translates into CASRLLSEQFF.

This clone was recorded only once. The CDR3 sequence is CASSQVISFEGRPIGELFF. In nucleotides, the CDR3 is TGTGCCAGCAGCCAAGTAATTTCGTTCGAGGGCAGGCCCATCGGGGAGCTGTTTTTT. The chain links TRBV3-1 (or the pseudogene TRBV3-2) to TRBJ2-2; perhaps TRBD2 as D (5 bases). The germline V gene encodes CDR1 LGHDT and CDR2 YNNKEL (reference sequence). This CDR3 has 19 residues. Trimming pared 1 base from V and 7 bases from J, leaving 25 bases between.

This clone was detected only a few times. The chain has TRBV6-1 and TRBJ1-1; D might be TRBD1 (5 bases). Germline CDR1 and CDR2: MNHNS and SASEGT. The ends were cut back, 2 bases at V and 8 bases at J, with 12 bases in the middle. This CDR3 is built from 13 residues. This CDR3 is CASSERQGREAFF. The DNA for the CDR3 is TGTGCCAGCAGTGAACGGCAGGGAAGGGAAGCTTTCTTT.

The rearrangement uses TRBV3-1 (or the pseudogene TRBV3-2) and TRBJ1-4; possible D gene TRBD1, 6 bases. CDR1 is LGHDT and CDR2 is YNNKEL in the germline V gene (reference sequence). Trimming took off 6 bases at V and 5 bases at J, with 16 bases between the two ends. The CDR3 is 15 amino acids. This CDR3 is CASSEQGRGNEKLFF. Here the CDR3 DNA reads TGTGCCAGCAGTGAGCAGGGGAGGGGGAATGAAAAACTGTTTTTT.

The chain links TRBV7-9 to TRBJ2-1, with a possible D match to TRBD1 (5 bases). This CDR3 is 18 amino acids long. Germline V CDR1 and CDR2: SEHNR, FQNEAQ (reference sequence). V was shortened by 4 bases and J by 5 bases, with 24 bases between the two germline ends. This chain's CDR3 is CASSSRLLGLLSHNEQFF. The CDR3 coding sequence is TGTGCCAGCAGCTCAAGACTCCTGGGGCTGCTGAGTCACAATGAGCAGTTCTTC. The full variable domain, completed using reference TRBV7-9 and TRBJ2-1, is DTGVSQNPRHKITKRGQNVTFRCDPISEHNRLYWYRQTLGQGPEFLTYFQNEAQLEKSRLLSDRFSAERPKGSFSTLEIQRTEQGDSAMYLCASSSRLLGLLSHNEQFFGPGTRLTVL.

The chain couples TRBV20-1 to TRBJ1-6; D might be TRBD1 (5 bases). Germline V CDR1 and CDR2: DFQATT, SNEGSKA (reference sequence). Trimming took off 3 bases at V and 1 base at J, with 13 bases between the two ends. This CDR3 is built from 16 residues. Here the CDR3 reads CSASPQGASYNSPLHF. DNA for the CDR3: TGCAGTGCTAGTCCCCAGGGTGCTTCCTATAATTCACCCCTCCACTTT.

The V and J genes are TRBV11-2 and TRBJ2-7, with TRBD1 as a possible D gene (5 bases). CDR1 is SGHAT and CDR2 is FQNNGV in the germline V gene. V lost 6 bases and J 2 bases, leaving 17 bases between the germline ends. This CDR3 region has 15 residues. CDR3 in DNA: TGTGCCAGCAGACAAAACCAGGGCCCTACCTACGAGCAGTACTTC. Translation gives CASRQNQGPTYEQYF.

Only one count was recorded for this clone. The chain combines TRBV19 with TRBJ2-1; 10 positions match TRBD2. The CDR3 is made up of 15 amino acids. V was clipped by 3 bases and J by 8 bases; unmatched bases: 7. Per the germline V gene, CDR1 is LNHDA and CDR2 is SQIVND (reference sequence). The CDR3 region has the DNA TGTGCCAGTAGTATTTTCTCTAGCGGGAGAGATGAGCAGTTCTTC. Its translation is CASSIFSSGRDEQFF.

The CDR3: CTSSQTLSGSEFEQFF. CDR3 in DNA: TGCACCAGCAGCCAAACCTTGAGCGGGAGCGAGTTTGAGCAGTTCTTC. The chain couples TRBV1 to TRBJ2-1; the D call of TRBD2 is as the table states it, not checked on the DNA. TRBV1 constitutes a pseudogene. The CDR3 contains 16 residues.

The V gene is TRBV5-1, the J gene TRBJ2-7; 10 bases agree with TRBD1. This CDR3 comprises 15 residues. Per the germline V gene, CDR1 is SGHRS and CDR2 is YFSETQ. V was pared by 4 bases and J by 2 bases, with 6 bases of the junction left unmatched. The CDR3 nucleotides read TGCGCCAGCAGCCCGGGACAGGGGCCCGCCTACGAGCAGTACTTC. Its protein product is CASSPGQGPAYEQYF.

The chain is built from TRBV28 and TRBJ2-6; D not certain. This CDR3 is 13 amino acids long. Germline CDR1 and CDR2: MDHEN and SYDVKM. V shed 6 bases and J shed 2 bases, with 5 bases lying between them. CDR3 loop: CASRLTGANVLTF. CDR3 nucleotide sequence: TGTGCCAGCAGGCTAACTGGGGCCAACGTCCTGACTTTC.

This chain connects TRBV28 to TRBJ2-1; tentative D call: TRBD2 (5 bases). The CDR3 is 16 residues long. The V gene lost 3 bases and the J gene lost 1 base, with 13 bases spanning the gap. Germline V CDR1 and CDR2: MDHEN, SYDVKM. The CDR3: CASSFLDYWSYNEQFF. CDR3 in DNA: TGTGCCAGCAGTTTCCTTGACTATTGGTCCTACAATGAGCAGTTCTTC.

The V gene is TRBV5-8, the J gene TRBJ2-1, with 14 bases lining up with TRBD2. V lost 0 bases and J lost 9; bases outside the gene matches: 5. Germline V gene lookup returns CDR1 SGHTS and CDR2 YDEGEE. The CDR3 covers 16 residues. This CDR3 reads CASSLAGTSGSSEQFF. CDR3 coding DNA: TGTGCCAGCAGCTTGGCGGGGACTAGCGGGAGCTCTGAGCAGTTCTTC.

The J gene is TRBJ2-7, the V gene TRBV18; 9 nucleotides agree with TRBD2. The CDR3 spans 16 residues. Germline V gene sequence: CDR1 KGHSH, CDR2 LQKENI. V shed 2 bases, J shed 0 bases, and the junction held 5 bases outside the gene matches. CDR3 loop: CASSPRLAGNSYEQYF. The CDR3 DNA reads TGTGCCAGCTCACCAAGGCTAGCGGGGAACTCCTACGAGCAGTACTTC.

This clone was seen many times. J is TRBJ1-6 and V is TRBV7-3; D call uncertain. This CDR3 spans 17 amino acids. Between the trimmed V and J ends, which lost 5 bases and 2 bases, there was a span of 16 bases. CDR1 SGHTA and CDR2 FQGTGA come from the germline V gene. CDR3 DNA sequence: TGTGCCAGCAGCCACCAATCGGGAGGGCCCTATAATTCACCCCTCCACTTT. It translates to CASSHQSGGPYNSPLHF.

A single count supports this clone. The V call is TRBV27, the J call TRBJ2-3; D may be TRBD2 (6 bases). This CDR3 spans 14 amino acids. From germline, CDR1 is MNHEY and CDR2 SMNVEV (reference sequence). The germline V and J ends were trimmed by 8 bases and 2 bases, with 14 bases remaining between them. The CDR3 nucleotides read TGTGCCAGCGAACCGGGACTTATCACAGATACGCAGTATTTT. This sequence encodes CASEPGLITDTQYF.

The chain has TRBV27 and TRBJ2-7, with D maybe TRBD2 (7 bases). Trimming shortened V by 8 bases and J by 7 bases, and 21 bases separated the two germline ends. The CDR3 has 14 residues. Germline-derived CDR1 and CDR2 are MNHEY and SMNVEV (reference sequence). The CDR3 region is CASSSPPGGEEQYF. The CDR3 region has the DNA TGTGCCAGCTCCTCCCCTCCGGGGGGCGAGGAGCAGTACTTC.

The chain joins TRBV5-1 to TRBJ2-5; TRBD1 is a possible D gene (5 bases). Germline CDR1 reads SGHRS; CDR2 reads YFSETQ. The CDR3 sequence is 18 residues long. V shed 2 bases and J shed 3 bases, with 23 bases lying between them. CDR3 sequence: CASSFSISTGSFKETQYF. The CDR3 bases are TGCGCCAGCAGCTTTAGCATCAGTACAGGTAGTTTCAAAGAGACCCAGTACTTC.

The chain combines TRBV5-1 with TRBJ2-2; D call uncertain. In germline, CDR1 is SGHRS, CDR2 YFSETQ. The CDR3 has 15 amino acids. V lost 0 bases to trimming and J lost 5 bases, with 11 bases between them. CDR3 protein: CASSLGYRVTGELFF. DNA of the CDR3: TGCGCCAGCAGCTTGGGTTACCGGGTAACCGGGGAGCTGTTTTTT.

V is TRBV11-2 and J is TRBJ2-1, with a weak D call TRBD1 (6 bases). The CDR3 loop spans 17 amino acids. CDR1 is SGHAT, CDR2 FQNNGV, per germline. Trimming took off 4 bases at V and 1 base at J, with 17 bases between the two ends. In nucleotides, the CDR3 is TGTGCCAGCAGCTCAATACGAGGGGGATTGTCCTACAATGAGCAGTTCTTC. The encoded protein is CASSSIRGGLSYNEQFF. Variable domain in full (rest from reference TRBV11-2 and TRBJ2-1): EAGVAQSPRYKIIEKRQSVAFWCNPISGHATLYWYQQILGQGPKLLIQFQNNGVVDDSQLPKDRFSAERLKGVDSTLKIQPAKLEDSAVYLCASSSIRGGLSYNEQFFGPGTRLTVL.

On this clone: A read error may produce the germline difference seen at one junction end. The rearrangement joins TRBV11-2 to TRBJ2-3, with TRBD2 matching 9 bases. This CDR3 has 15 amino acids. CDR1 and CDR2 (germline): SGHAT, FQNNGV. CDR3 bases: TGTGCCAGCAGCTTGGCGGGAGGGCCCGGGGATAAGCAGTATTTT. It codes for CASSLAGGPGDKQYF. The full variable domain, in which reference TRBV11-2 and TRBJ2-3 provide the parts outside the CDR3, is EAGVAQSPRYKIIEKRQSVAFWCNPISGHATLYWYQQILGQGPKLLIQFQNNGVVDDSQLPKDRFSAERLKGVDSTLKIQPAKLEDSAVYLCASSLAGGPGDKQYFGPGTRLTVL.